These 5 T cell receptor beta chains were all obtained from the same sample, sequenced in a study of untreated major depressive disorder. Study-level points and caveats: Compared with controls, depressed patients showed more TRBV05-01 (Vbeta 5.1) usage in CD4+ T cells.

Their antigens remain unidentified. Libraries were prepared by immunoSEQ multiplex PCR; TCRdb keeps only in-frame clonotypes and omits some of them. The sample yields 23,000 or so clones, over 80% seen once. Input material: CD4+ T cells from PBMCs. Source of these receptors: a woman aged 30 to 39 with major depressive disorder.

The J gene is TRBJ2-5, the V gene TRBV14; D is possibly TRBD1 or TRBD2 (5 bases each). V lost 2 bases, J lost 5 bases, and 12 bases lay in between. Germline V CDR1 and CDR2: SGHDN, FVKESK. The CDR3 is 14 amino acids. The CDR3 region has the DNA TGTGCCAGCAGCCAATGGGGGAAAACGGAGACCCAGTACTTC. Protein: CASSQWGKTETQYF. Based on the CDR3 plus reference TRBV14 and TRBJ2-5, the full variable domain is EAGVTQFPSHSVIEKGQTVTLRCDPISGHDNLYWYRRVMGKEIKFLLHFVKESKQDESGMPNNRFLAERTGGTYSTLKVQPAELEDSGVYFCASSQWGKTETQYFGPGTRLLVL.

This clone appeared once. The chain joins TRBV6-5 to TRBJ1-2; D is undetermined. Germline V CDR1 and CDR2: MNHEY, SVGAGI. The V end lost 0 bases, the J end lost 3 bases, and 8 bases lay between the germline ends. The CDR3 totals 14 residues. Here the CDR3 reads CASSYSYGDYGYTF. In DNA, the CDR3 is TGTGCCAGCAGTTACTCGTACGGAGACTATGGCTACACCTTC.

This sequence joins TRBV2 and TRBJ2-7, with TRBD1 identical over 10 bases. The germline V gene has CDR1 SNHLY and CDR2 FYNNEI. CDR3 length: 14 amino acids. V shed 8 bases, J shed 3 bases, and the junction held 7 bases outside the gene matches. The DNA for the CDR3 is TGTGCCAGCGAGAGGGACAGGGGTGGCTACGAGCAGTACTTC. Translating gives CASERDRGGYEQYF.

This chain links TRBV5-4 with TRBJ2-6, with 7 bases that match TRBD1. The CDR3 is 15 residues long. Germline V gives CDR1 SGHNT, CDR2 YYREEE (reference sequence). V lost 0 bases to trimming and J lost 6 bases; unmatched junction nucleotides: 3. CDR3 nucleotide sequence: TGTGCCAGCAGCTTGGCCGGACAGGTGGCCAACGTCCTGACTTTC. Amino acids: CASSLAGQVANVLTF.

This chain links TRBV7-9 with TRBJ1-4; the match to TRBD1 covers 7 bases. V trimming: 5 bases; J trimming: 2 bases; junction bases outside the gene matches: 5. Per the germline V gene, CDR1 is SEHNR and CDR2 is FQNEAQ (reference sequence). The CDR3 loop spans 15 amino acids. CDR3 loop: CASSPRGNTNEKLFF. DNA for the CDR3: TGTGCCAGCAGCCCCAGGGGGAACACTAATGAAAAACTGTTTTTT.